The clone carrying this T cell receptor (beta chain) occurred a few times. TCRdb re-called the 5' RACE reads through MiXCR, storing one row per CDR3 protein. The sample holds more than 450,000 distinct CDR3 sequences, about 20% seen once. This CDR3 has 15 residues. Germline V gene lookup returns CDR1 SGHRS and CDR2 YFSETQ. Trimming took 3 bases from V and 4 from J, leaving 16 bases between them. This specimen comes from a study of T-cell memory formation after mild COVID-19. The chain recombines TRBV5-1 with TRBJ1-1; D unresolved. The source is an adult woman who had mild COVID-19 (a few samples of this study predate the infection). Cell type and time point are not known. Sequenced material: PBMCs or a T cell subset sorted from them (not recorded which). In DNA form, the CDR3 reads TGCGCCAGCAGCTCCGGGCCCTCCGGTGGCACTGAAGCTTTCTTT. Encoded protein: CASSSGPSGGTEAFF. The full variable domain, rest sourced from reference TRBV5-1 and TRBJ1-1, is KAGVTQTPRYLIKTRGQQVTLSCSPISGHRSVSWYQQTPGQGLQFLFEYFSETQRNKGNFPGRFSGRQFSNSRSEMNVSTLELGDSALYLCASSSGPSGGTEAFFGQGTRLTVV.